Sequencing of this TCR beta chain was carried out in a study of cytomegalovirus exposure and HLA in healthy donors. The PCR used 60 Vbeta and 13 Jbeta primers. Clones were sequenced by immunoSEQ multiplex PCR, and TCRdb holds only the in-frame ones, with some missing. The sample comprises about 160,000 clones, roughly 82% of which are singletons, and approximately 12% rests with the top ten. This CDR3 contains 14 residues. Germline V gives CDR1 SGDLS, CDR2 YYNGEE. The chain employs TRBV9 and TRBJ2-5; 9 bases align to TRBD2. The J call is doubtful: the DNA matches TRBJ2-7 better. The receptor's source is a man aged 45 to 65 in good health and CMV-seropositive. Sequencing input: PBMCs. Written as DNA, the CDR3 is TGTGCCAGCAGCCAGACTAGCGGCTCCTACGAGCAGTACTTC. Its protein is CASSQTSGSYEQYF.